One sample yielded the 30 T cell receptor beta chains listed below, sequenced in a study of cytomegalovirus exposure and HLA in healthy donors. Assay: immunoSEQ multiplex PCR; the TCRdb copy retains only in-frame clones and omits some. The sample shows approximately 280,000 clones, 70% to 90% of them seen only once. Sequences were obtained from PBMCs. These receptors all stem from a young woman in good health and CMV-seronegative.

The chain joins TRBV12-5 to TRBJ2-3; 7 nucleotides line up with TRBD2. The CDR3 extends over 16 amino acids. V lost 6 bases, J lost 3 bases, and 12 bases stayed unmatched. Germline V lookup: CDR1 LGHNT, CDR2 FRNRAP. The CDR3 DNA reads TGTGCTAGTGGAAAATTCGTGGGGGAGGGGACAGATACGCAGTATTTT. Translating it yields CASGKFVGEGTDTQYF.

The CDR3 here is CASSPDISSNQPQHF. The DNA of the CDR3 is TGTGCCAGCTCCCCAGACATTTCGAGCAATCAGCCCCAGCATTTT. The chain carries TRBV18 and TRBJ1-5, with D hard to call. The CDR3 consists of 15 residues. V lost 6 bases and J lost 1, with 13 bases in between. Germline lookup yields CDR1 KGHSH and CDR2 LQKENI.

The V gene is TRBV11-1, the J gene TRBJ2-2; D possibly corresponds to TRBD2 (5 bases). V was clipped by 3 bases and J by 0 bases, with 8 bases between them. The CDR3 runs to 15 residues. CDR1 SGHAT and CDR2 FQDESV come from the germline V gene (reference sequence). CDR3 in DNA: TGTGCCAGCAGCTTTCTCGGGACGAACACCGGGGAGCTGTTTTTT. Translating it yields CASSFLGTNTGELFF.

The gene calls are TRBV27 and TRBJ2-1, with 10 bases identical to TRBD2. The J segment lost 10 bases and the V segment lost 0 bases, leaving 9 bases of the junction unmatched. CDR1 and CDR2 from the germline V gene are MNHEY and SMNVEV (reference sequence). This CDR3 region has 16 residues. The CDR3 nucleotides read TGTGCCAGCAGTTTATCTCTACTAGCGGGGAAAAGGGAGCAGTTCTTC. Protein product: CASSLSLLAGKREQFF.

This clone was found once. The J gene is TRBJ2-5, the V gene TRBV5-1, with TRBD2 matching over 8 bases. Germline V CDR1 and CDR2: SGHRS, YFSETQ. This CDR3 is built from 13 residues. The trim removed 5 bases at V and 3 bases at J, leaving 3 bases unmatched. As DNA, the CDR3 is TGCGCCAGCAGGGGGACTAGGGAAGAGACCCAGTACTTC. This codes for CASRGTREETQYF. Full variable domain (missing parts from reference TRBV5-1 and TRBJ2-5): KAGVTQTPRYLIKTRGQQVTLSCSPISGHRSVSWYQQTPGQGLQFLFEYFSETQRNKGNFPGRFSGRQFSNSRSEMNVSTLELGDSALYLCASRGTREETQYFGPGTRLLVL.

This chain connects TRBV5-4 to TRBJ2-7, with 7 bases aligning to TRBD1. The CDR3 covers 13 residues. Trimming at V came to 4 bases and at J to 3 bases, leaving 4 bases not matched to a gene. Germline V gives CDR1 SGHNT, CDR2 YYREEE (reference sequence). The CDR3 region is CASSHWDSYEQYF. The CDR3 nucleotides read TGTGCCAGCAGCCATTGGGACAGCTACGAGCAGTACTTC.

This clone was picked up a small number of times. J is TRBJ1-6 and V is TRBV6-5, with 9 bases identical to TRBD1. Trimming took 6 bases from V and 10 from J; bases not matched to a gene: 4. CDR1 is MNHEY, CDR2 SVGAGI, per germline. This CDR3 has 13 residues. The CDR3 here is CASSGQGRSPLHF. The CDR3 DNA is TGTGCCAGCAGCGGACAGGGGAGGTCACCCCTCCACTTT.

This chain uses TRBV27 with TRBJ1-1; TRBD1 might be the D (5 bases). This CDR3 spans 14 amino acids. V lost 4 bases to trimming and J lost 1 base, with 10 bases between them. The germline gives CDR1 MNHEY, CDR2 SMNVEV (reference sequence). This CDR3 is CASSSPGKNTEAFF. DNA for the CDR3: TGTGCCAGCAGTTCCCCAGGGAAGAACACTGAAGCTTTCTTT.

The DNA for the CDR3 is TGCGCCAGCAGCTTGGAGGGACAGGGACTTGGGCAGTACTTC. Protein product: CASSLEGQGLGQYF. This sequence joins TRBV5-1 and TRBJ2-7; 9 nucleotides agree with TRBD1. This CDR3 is 14 amino acids long. After removal of 0 bases from V and 9 bases from J, the junction contained 7 bases not matched to a gene. Germline assignment: CDR1 SGHRS and CDR2 YFSETQ.

This chain connects TRBV10-3 to TRBJ1-5; perhaps TRBD1 as D (6 bases). The CDR3 is made up of 13 amino acids. V shed 3 bases and J shed 4 bases, with 7 bases lying between them. Germline CDR1 and CDR2: ENHRY and SYGVKD. CDR3 region: CAISEQGNQPQHF. The CDR3 nucleotides read TGTGCCATCAGTGAACAGGGAAATCAGCCCCAGCATTTT.

The V and J genes are TRBV4-1 and TRBJ1-2, with D unclear. CDR1 and CDR2 (germline): MGHRA, YSYEKL. The CDR3 contains 14 residues. Trimming stripped 3 bases from V and 0 bases from J, with 8 bases between. The CDR3 region is CASSQNPANYGYTF. CDR3 sequence (DNA): TGCGCCAGCAGCCAGAACCCAGCTAACTATGGCTACACCTTC.

This chain links TRBV7-2 with TRBJ2-1; D is perhaps TRBD1 (5 bases). CDR1 is SGHTA and CDR2 is FQGNSA in the germline V gene. V was shortened by 5 bases and J by 10 bases, with 24 bases between the two germline ends. The CDR3 loop spans 16 amino acids. The CDR3 sequence: CASSRFTARSPGEQFF. The CDR3 coding sequence is TGTGCCAGCAGCCGATTTACTGCTAGAAGCCCAGGGGAGCAGTTCTTC.

The chain has TRBV27 and TRBJ1-5; no firm D call. The V gene lost 5 bases and the J gene lost 5 bases, with 7 bases spanning the gap. This CDR3 has 12 residues. CDR1 and CDR2 from the germline V gene are MNHEY and SMNVEV (reference sequence). The CDR3 DNA sequence: TGTGCCAGCAGTCCCCCGGATCAGCCCCAGCATTTT. Its protein is CASSPPDQPQHF.

V and J are TRBV6-5 and TRBJ2-1, with D possibly being TRBD2 (5 bases). V dropped 7 bases and J dropped 6 bases, with 19 bases sitting between them. CDR3 length: 15 residues. Germline-derived CDR1 and CDR2 are MNHEY and SVGAGI. The CDR3 sequence is CASTLGNPGFNEQFF. The CDR3 DNA follows: TGTGCCAGCACTCTCGGGAATCCTGGGTTCAATGAGCAGTTCTTC.

The chain is built from TRBV11-3 and TRBJ2-1, with D perhaps TRBD2 (6 bases). CDR3 length equals 11 residues. Germline values: CDR1 SGHNT, CDR2 YENEEA. V lost 1 base and J lost 14, with 9 bases in between. CDR3 coding DNA: TGTGCCAGCAGCTTAGGGACTACGGAGTTCTTC. This sequence encodes CASSLGTTEFF. Together with reference TRBV11-3 and TRBJ2-1, the CDR3 gives the full variable domain: EAGVVQSPRYKIIEKKQPVAFWCNPISGHNTLYWYLQNLGQGPELLIRYENEEAVDDSQLPKDRFSAERLKGVDSTLKIQPAELGDSAVYLCASSLGTTEFFGPGTRLTVL.

The chain uses TRBV5-1 and TRBJ1-1; D call uncertain. Trimming left V 0 bases short and J 5 bases short, with 8 bases between. The germline V gene has CDR1 SGHRS and CDR2 YFSETQ. This CDR3 is built from 13 residues. The CDR3 region is CASSLGEETEAFF. In nucleotides, the CDR3 is TGCGCCAGCAGCTTGGGGGAGGAAACTGAAGCTTTCTTT.

V usage is TRBV11-2 and J usage is TRBJ2-4, with D possibly TRBD2 on 5 matching bases. V was shortened by 5 bases and J by 9 bases, with 14 bases between the two germline ends. The CDR3 runs to 13 residues. CDR1 and CDR2 (germline): SGHAT, FQNNGV. Here the CDR3 DNA reads TGTGCCAGCAGCCCGCCCCCTCGGGGCATTCAGTACTTC. Its translation is CASSPPPRGIQYF.

The V and J genes are TRBV7-2 and TRBJ1-6; possible D gene TRBD1, 5 bases. This CDR3 has 16 residues. Germline assignment: CDR1 SGHTA and CDR2 FQGNSA. Trimming removed 7 bases from V and 9 bases from J, with 22 bases in between. The CDR3 region has the DNA TGTGCCAGCACCCCCGGCCGGGGGAGTGAAGGTTCACCCCTCCACTTT. Its translation: CASTPGRGSEGSPLHF.

The chain couples TRBV28 to TRBJ2-2; 8 bases are a match to TRBD1. V was clipped by 9 bases and J by 5 bases; unmatched bases: 11. CDR1 and CDR2 (germline): MDHEN, SYDVKM. The CDR3 runs to 15 residues. Here the CDR3 DNA reads TGTGCCAGTATCTGGGGGACAGGAGTTACCGGGGAGCTGTTTTTT. Translating gives CASIWGTGVTGELFF.

This clone has more than one count but fewer than ten. The rearrangement uses TRBV27 and TRBJ1-2; maybe TRBD1 (6 bases). Per the germline V gene, CDR1 is MNHEY and CDR2 is SMNVEV (reference sequence). The CDR3 covers 14 residues. Trimming shortened V by 3 bases and J by 8 bases, and 16 bases separated the two germline ends. The CDR3 loop reads CASSLAAGAKGYTF. The CDR3, as DNA: TGTGCCAGCAGTTTGGCGGCGGGGGCCAAGGGCTACACCTTC.

This chain connects TRBV27 to TRBJ2-1; 8 nucleotides line up with TRBD2. With 3 bases clipped from V and 4 bases from J, the junction kept 2 bases outside the gene matches. The CDR3 is 14 residues long. Germline assignment: CDR1 MNHEY and CDR2 SMNVEV (reference sequence). The CDR3 loop reads CASSFSGEYNEQFF. Here the CDR3 DNA reads TGTGCCAGCAGTTTTAGCGGGGAGTACAATGAGCAGTTCTTC.

The J gene is TRBJ2-7, the V gene TRBV5-1; 13 bases are a match to TRBD2. CDR3 length: 15 residues. After removal of 3 bases from V and 5 bases from J, the junction contained 5 bases not matched to a gene. Germline lookup yields CDR1 SGHRS and CDR2 YFSETQ. The CDR3 bases are TGCGCCAGCAGCTGGGGGACTAGCGGGGCCAACGAGCAGTACTTC. Protein: CASSWGTSGANEQYF. The full variable domain, completed using reference TRBV5-1 and TRBJ2-7, is KAGVTQTPRYLIKTRGQQVTLSCSPISGHRSVSWYQQTPGQGLQFLFEYFSETQRNKGNFPGRFSGRQFSNSRSEMNVSTLELGDSALYLCASSWGTSGANEQYFGPGTRLTVT.

The V and J genes are TRBV6-5 and TRBJ2-1; 8 bases fit TRBD2. Per the germline V gene, CDR1 is MNHEY and CDR2 is SVGAGI. Germline trimming cut 2 bases from V and 7 bases from J; bases unmatched to any gene: 10. The CDR3 contains 16 residues. CDR3 residues: CASSYPGSGSWNEQFF. The CDR3 nucleotides are TGTGCCAGCAGTTACCCAGGGAGCGGGAGTTGGAATGAGCAGTTCTTC.

The J gene is TRBJ2-3, the V gene TRBV30; TRBD2 matches 14 bases. The CDR3 runs to 17 residues. The germline gives CDR1 GTSNPN, CDR2 SVGIG (reference sequence). After removal of 5 bases from V and 0 bases from J, the junction contained 7 bases not matched to a gene. This CDR3 reads CAWYGTSGGSSTDTQYF. The CDR3 nucleotides read TGTGCCTGGTACGGGACTAGCGGGGGTTCTAGCACAGATACGCAGTATTTT.

The V gene is TRBV5-4, the J gene TRBJ2-3; 9 bases agree with TRBD2. The germline V gene has CDR1 SGHNT and CDR2 YYREEE (reference sequence). This CDR3 comprises 16 residues. The ends lost 7 bases at V and 2 bases at J; junction bases unmatched: 11. Here the CDR3 reads CASRPETSGSTDTQYF. CDR3 nucleotide sequence: TGTGCCAGCCGGCCAGAGACTAGCGGATCCACAGATACGCAGTATTTT.

The CDR3 spells CASSLGERLRERYEQYF. The CDR3 nucleotides are TGTGCCAGCAGCTTAGGAGAGCGCCTACGTGAGAGATACGAGCAGTACTTC. The V and J genes are TRBV7-2 and TRBJ2-7; D gene ambiguous. CDR3 length: 17 residues. Trimming took off 1 base at V and 4 bases at J, with 20 bases between the two ends. The germline gives CDR1 SGHTA, CDR2 FQGNSA.

The chain is built from TRBV5-1 and TRBJ1-2; possibly TRBD1 for D (6 bases). The germline V gene has CDR1 SGHRS and CDR2 YFSETQ. The CDR3 contains 14 residues. V dropped 0 bases and J dropped 8 bases, with 14 bases sitting between them. The CDR3 DNA sequence: TGCGCCAGCAGCTTGGCCCATACAGGGTTAGGCTACACCTTC. This translates into CASSLAHTGLGYTF.

The V and J genes are TRBV29-1 and TRBJ1-1, with D perhaps TRBD1 (6 bases). Germline V gene data show CDR1 as SQVTM and CDR2 as ANQGSEA. With 7 bases removed from V and 0 bases from J, the gap between germline ends came to 12 bases. This CDR3 is built from 13 residues. The CDR3 DNA reads as TGCAGCGCATCCTACAGGGTGAACACTGAAGCTTTCTTT. Amino acids: CSASYRVNTEAFF.

This chain joins TRBV5-5 and TRBJ2-7, with 7 bases lining up with TRBD1. The CDR3 covers 13 residues. V was pared by 6 bases and J by 5 bases, with 8 bases of the junction left unmatched. Germline CDR1 is SGHKS and CDR2 is YYEKEE (reference sequence). The CDR3 nucleotides are TGTGCCAGCACGACGACAGGGAAGGACGAGCAGTACTTC. This translates into CASTTTGKDEQYF.

The chain employs TRBV30 and TRBJ2-3; a weak D match, TRBD2 (5 bases). This CDR3 spans 15 amino acids. The V gene's germline CDR1 is GTSNPN and CDR2 SVGIG (reference sequence). V gave up 5 bases and J gave up 0 bases, with 15 bases separating them. The CDR3 here is CAWRGWGKSTDTQYF. The CDR3 region has the DNA TGTGCCTGGCGAGGGTGGGGTAAGAGCACAGATACGCAGTATTTT.